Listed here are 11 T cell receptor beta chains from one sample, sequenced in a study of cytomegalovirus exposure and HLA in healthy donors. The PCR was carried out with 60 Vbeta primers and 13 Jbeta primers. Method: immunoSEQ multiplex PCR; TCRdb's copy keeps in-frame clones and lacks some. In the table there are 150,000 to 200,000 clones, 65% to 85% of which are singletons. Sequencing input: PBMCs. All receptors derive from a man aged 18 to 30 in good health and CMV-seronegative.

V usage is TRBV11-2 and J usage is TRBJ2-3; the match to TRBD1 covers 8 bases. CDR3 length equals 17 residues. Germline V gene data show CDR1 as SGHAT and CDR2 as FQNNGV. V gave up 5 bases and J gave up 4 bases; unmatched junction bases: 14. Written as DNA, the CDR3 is TGTGCCAGCAGCCAGCGGACCGGGCAGGGGGCCGCAGATACGCAGTATTTT. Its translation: CASSQRTGQGAADTQYF.

The CDR3 DNA follows: TGTGCCAGCTCGGGGGACAGGGCAAGCAATCAGCCCCAGCATTTT. Encoded protein: CASSGDRASNQPQHF. The rearrangement links TRBV18 to TRBJ1-5, with 9 nucleotides matching TRBD1. The CDR3 consists of 15 residues. J lost 1 base, V lost 6 bases, and 4 bases had no gene match. Germline V CDR1 and CDR2: KGHSH, LQKENI. Combining the CDR3 with reference TRBV18 and TRBJ1-5 gives the whole variable domain NAGVMQNPRHLVRRRGQEARLRCSPMKGHSHVYWYRQLPEEGLKFMVYLQKENIIDESGMPKERFSAEFPKEGPSILRIQQVVRGDSAAYFCASSGDRASNQPQHFGDGTRLSIL.

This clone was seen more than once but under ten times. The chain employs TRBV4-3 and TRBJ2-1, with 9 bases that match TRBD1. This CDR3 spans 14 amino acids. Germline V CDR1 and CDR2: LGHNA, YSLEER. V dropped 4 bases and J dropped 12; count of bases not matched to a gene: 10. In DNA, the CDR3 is TGCGCCAGCAGCCTGGGACAGGGACACGTTGGGCAGTTCTTC. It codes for CASSLGQGHVGQFF.

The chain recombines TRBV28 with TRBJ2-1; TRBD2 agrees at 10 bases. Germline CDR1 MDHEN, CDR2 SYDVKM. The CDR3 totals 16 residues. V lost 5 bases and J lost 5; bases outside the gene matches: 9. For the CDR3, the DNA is TGTGCCAGCAGTGCCCCGGGACTAGCGATGGACAATGAGCAGTTCTTC. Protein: CASSAPGLAMDNEQFF.

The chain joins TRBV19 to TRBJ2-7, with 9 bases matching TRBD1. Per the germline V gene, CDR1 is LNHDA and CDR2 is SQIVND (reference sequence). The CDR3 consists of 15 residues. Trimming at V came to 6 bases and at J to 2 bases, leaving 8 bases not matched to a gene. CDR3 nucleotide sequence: TGTGCCAGTAGACCGATGGGGGACAGGGCCTACGAGCAGTACTTC. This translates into CASRPMGDRAYEQYF. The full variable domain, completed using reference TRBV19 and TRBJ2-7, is DGGITQSPKYLFRKEGQNVTLSCEQNLNHDAMYWYRQDPGQGLRLIYYSQIVNDFQKGDIAEGYSVSREKKESFPLTVTSAQKNPTAFYLCASRPMGDRAYEQYFGPGTRLTVT.

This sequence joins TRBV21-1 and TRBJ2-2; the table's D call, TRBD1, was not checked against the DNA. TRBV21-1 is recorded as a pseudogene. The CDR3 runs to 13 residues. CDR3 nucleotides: TGTGCCAGCAGCAAAACAGAGCCCGGGGAGCTGTTTTTT. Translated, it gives CASSKTEPGELFF.

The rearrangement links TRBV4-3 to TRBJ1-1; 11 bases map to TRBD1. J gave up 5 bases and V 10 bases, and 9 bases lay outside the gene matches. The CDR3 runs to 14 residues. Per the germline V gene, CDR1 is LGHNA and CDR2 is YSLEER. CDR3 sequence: CANKPGQGVTEAFF. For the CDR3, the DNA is TGCGCCAACAAACCGGGACAGGGGGTGACTGAAGCTTTCTTT.

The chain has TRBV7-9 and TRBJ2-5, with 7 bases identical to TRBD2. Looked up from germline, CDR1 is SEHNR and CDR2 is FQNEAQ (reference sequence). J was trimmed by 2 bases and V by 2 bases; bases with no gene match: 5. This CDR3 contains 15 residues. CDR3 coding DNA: TGTGCCAGCAGCTTAAGGACTAGTGCACAAGAGACCCAGTACTTC. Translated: CASSLRTSAQETQYF.

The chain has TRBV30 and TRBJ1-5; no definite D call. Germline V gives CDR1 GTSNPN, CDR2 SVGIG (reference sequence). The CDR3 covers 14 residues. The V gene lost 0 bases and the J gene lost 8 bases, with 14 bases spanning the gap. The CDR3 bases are TGTGCCTGGAGTGTAAGGCTGAGGCAAAAGCCCCAGCATTTT. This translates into CAWSVRLRQKPQHF.

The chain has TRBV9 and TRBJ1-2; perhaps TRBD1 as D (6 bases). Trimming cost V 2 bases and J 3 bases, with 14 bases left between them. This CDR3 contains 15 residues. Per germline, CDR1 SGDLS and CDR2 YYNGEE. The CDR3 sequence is CASSVGAERYYGYTF. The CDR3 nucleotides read TGTGCCAGCAGCGTGGGGGCCGAAAGGTACTATGGCTACACCTTC.

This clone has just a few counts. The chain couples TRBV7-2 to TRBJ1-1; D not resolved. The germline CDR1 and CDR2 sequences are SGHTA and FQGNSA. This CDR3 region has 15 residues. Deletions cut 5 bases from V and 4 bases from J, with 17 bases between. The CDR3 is CASSRPGELGTEAFF. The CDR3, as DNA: TGTGCCAGCAGCCGACCCGGGGAGCTTGGCACTGAAGCTTTCTTT. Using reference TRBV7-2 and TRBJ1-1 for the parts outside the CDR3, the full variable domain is GAGVSQSPSNKVTEKGKDVELRCDPISGHTALYWYRQSLGQGLEFLIYFQGNSAPDKSGLPSDRFSAERTGGSVSTLTIQRTQQEDSAVYLCASSRPGELGTEAFFGQGTRLTVV.